This T cell receptor (beta chain) was retrieved from a study of siplizumab effects on memory and regulatory T cells. TCRdb keeps only in-frame clones here, not all; method: immunoSEQ multiplex PCR. The sample includes 85,000 to 120,000 clones, roughly nine tenths of them seen just once. Whole-study findings and limits: The Treg-derived share of mappable alloreactive CD4+ clones averaged approximately 71% with siplizumab and 26.9% in controls. Proliferating siplizumab-culture Tregs lacked confirmation of suppressive function.

V was shortened by 6 bases and J by 10 bases, with 13 bases between the two germline ends. CDR3 length: 12 amino acids. Germline V CDR1 and CDR2: SNHLY, FYNNEI. A note on this clone: The antigen is not known.

The sequence derives from a human donor in good health. The sample comprised CD4+ T cells sorted from blood. The chain has TRBV2 and TRBJ2-1; D is unresolved. CDR3: CASRGDLTEQFF. Written as DNA, the CDR3 is TGTGCCAGCAGGGGCGACCTGACGGAGCAGTTCTTC.